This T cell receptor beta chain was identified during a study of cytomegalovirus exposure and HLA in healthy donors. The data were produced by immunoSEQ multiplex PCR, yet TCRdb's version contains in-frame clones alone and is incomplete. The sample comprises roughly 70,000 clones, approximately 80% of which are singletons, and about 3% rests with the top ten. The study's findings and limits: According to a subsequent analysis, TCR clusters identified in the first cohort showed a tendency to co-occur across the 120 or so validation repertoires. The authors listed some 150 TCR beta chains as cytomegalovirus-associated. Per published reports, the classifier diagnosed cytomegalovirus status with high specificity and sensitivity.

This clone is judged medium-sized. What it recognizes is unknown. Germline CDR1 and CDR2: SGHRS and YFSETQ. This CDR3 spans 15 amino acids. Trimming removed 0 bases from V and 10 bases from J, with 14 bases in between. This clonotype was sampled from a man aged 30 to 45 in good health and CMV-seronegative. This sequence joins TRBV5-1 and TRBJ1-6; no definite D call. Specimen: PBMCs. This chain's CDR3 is CASSLGPTGNSPLHF. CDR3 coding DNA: TGCGCCAGCAGCTTGGGTCCTACGGGTAACTCACCCCTCCACTTT. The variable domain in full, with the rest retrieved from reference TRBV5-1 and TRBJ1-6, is KAGVTQTPRYLIKTRGQQVTLSCSPISGHRSVSWYQQTPGQGLQFLFEYFSETQRNKGNFPGRFSGRQFSNSRSEMNVSTLELGDSALYLCASSLGPTGNSPLHFGNGTRLTVT.